The clone carrying this T cell receptor (beta chain) was seen only a few times. Starting from around 500 ng of total RNA, TCR libraries were made with linear amplification. A single record per CDR3 protein comes from TCRdb applying MiXCR to the reads. The sample lists around 200,000 distinct CDR3 sequences, around 74% occurring once. This record comes from a study of healthy donors' naive CD4 and CD8 T cells. The sequence came from a pool of human donors in good health; the sample pools cells from several healthy donors. The sample consisted of naive CD4+ and CD8+ T cells sorted from blood, pooled from several donors.

The CDR3 sequence is CASTITGGNQPQHF. In nucleotides, the CDR3 is TGTGCCAGTACCATCACAGGGGGCAATCAGCCCCAGCATTTT. The chain is built from TRBV19 and TRBJ1-5; 7 nucleotides line up with TRBD1. Germline loops: CDR1 LNHDA, CDR2 SQIVND (reference sequence). The CDR3 length is 14 residues. After removal of 7 bases from V and 2 bases from J, the junction contained 5 bases not matched to a gene.